This T cell receptor (beta chain) was obtained from a study of post-analysis software for immune sequencing data. Background on the study: The patients showed relapsing-remitting, secondary progressive and progressive-relapsing multiple sclerosis courses.

Per germline, CDR1 SGDLS and CDR2 YYNGEE. The CDR3 totals 11 residues. Note on this clonotype: Antigen: not known.

Whole-study results and caveats: Among a handful of TRBV segments more frequent in patients than controls were TRBV5-6, TRBV5-1 and TRBV20-1. Significantly lower normalized Chao1 diversity was seen in multiple sclerosis patients than in controls. F-measure co-clustering was strong for batch-matched samples.

Incorporated into the TCR beta cDNA libraries were unique molecular identifiers, which served to reduce PCR and sequencing biases. T cells numbering roughly 1 to 10 million yielded roughly 0.5 million cDNA molecules. Using its own MiXCR run on the PCR reads, TCRdb lists one record per CDR3 protein. Among hundreds of thousands of distinct CDR3 sequences listed, nearly 45% were seen once. This clonotype originated in a girl aged 10-17 years with multiple sclerosis. The chain has TRBV9 and TRBJ2-4; D not certain. The J call is in doubt because the DNA end fits TRBJ2-7 better. Sequenced: blood. CDR3 DNA sequence: TGTGCCAGCGGCACCGCCTCCGAGCAGTACTTC. Amino acid sequence: CASGTASEQYF.